Below, 19 T cell receptor beta chains from the same sample are listed, as sequenced in a study of blood T cell repertoires in COVID-19. Here immunoSEQ multiplex PCR was the method, and the copy in TCRdb shows in-frame clones only, minus some. The table records 30,000 to 40,000 clones, around nine tenths of them present only once. The sequencing input was peripheral blood. Source of these receptors: a woman in her seventies with active COVID-19.

The chain employs TRBV19 and TRBJ1-5; unclear D gene. The CDR3 spans 14 residues. Germline V gene data show CDR1 as LNHDA and CDR2 as SQIVND (reference sequence). Deletions cut 7 bases from V and 7 bases from J, with 17 bases between. CDR3 protein: CASTPSGSQQPQHF. CDR3 DNA: TGTGCCAGTACCCCGAGCGGCTCCCAGCAGCCCCAGCATTTT.

This chain uses TRBV11-3 with TRBJ2-2; 8 positions agree with TRBD2. The germline V gene has CDR1 SGHNT and CDR2 YENEEA. This CDR3 comprises 13 residues. The trim removed 8 bases at V and 5 bases at J, leaving 4 bases unmatched. CDR3 protein: CASAGGTTGELFF. DNA of the CDR3: TGTGCCAGCGCGGGGGGTACAACCGGGGAGCTGTTTTTT. Looking up the rest from reference TRBV11-3 and TRBJ2-2 gives the full variable domain: EAGVVQSPRYKIIEKKQPVAFWCNPISGHNTLYWYLQNLGQGPELLIRYENEEAVDDSQLPKDRFSAERLKGVDSTLKIQPAELGDSAVYLCASAGGTTGELFFGEGSRLTVL.

V and J are TRBV29-1 and TRBJ2-7; TRBD1 matches at 8 bases. V gave up 6 bases and J gave up 2 bases; unmatched junction bases: 3. CDR1 is SQVTM and CDR2 is ANQGSEA in the germline V gene. The CDR3 is 12 residues long. The CDR3, as DNA: TGCAGCGTAGGACAGGGAACCTACGAGCAGTACTTC. It yields the protein CSVGQGTYEQYF.

The chain employs TRBV18 and TRBJ1-1, with 7 nucleotides matching TRBD1. CDR1 and CDR2 (germline): KGHSH, LQKENI. The CDR3 has 15 amino acids. After removal of 2 bases from V and 1 base from J, the junction contained 4 bases not matched to a gene. CDR3 in DNA: TGTGCCAGCTCACCAAGGGGACAGCGGAACACTGAAGCTTTCTTT. It yields the protein CASSPRGQRNTEAFF. Drawing the rest from reference TRBV18 and TRBJ1-1, the complete variable domain is NAGVMQNPRHLVRRRGQEARLRCSPMKGHSHVYWYRQLPEEGLKFMVYLQKENIIDESGMPKERFSAEFPKEGPSILRIQQVVRGDSAAYFCASSPRGQRNTEAFFGQGTRLTVV.

The J gene is TRBJ1-2, the V gene TRBV28, with 8 positions matching TRBD1. The germline gives CDR1 MDHEN, CDR2 SYDVKM. V shed 8 bases, J shed 4 bases, and the junction held 6 bases outside the gene matches. The CDR3 loop spans 13 amino acids. In nucleotides, the CDR3 is TGTGCCAGCGGGGGACAGGACCCCTATGGCTACACCTTC. It is translated as CASGGQDPYGYTF.

The chain uses TRBV7-9 and TRBJ2-5, with a weak D call TRBD2 (6 bases). From germline, CDR1 is SEHNR and CDR2 FQNEAQ (reference sequence). The V gene lost 5 bases and the J gene lost 4 bases, with 14 bases spanning the gap. The length of the CDR3 is 14 residues. The CDR3 nucleotides are TGTGCCAGCAGCCCAGTCGCGGGACTAGAGACCCAGTACTTC. Translation gives CASSPVAGLETQYF.

The sample holds a few counts of this clone. The chain recombines TRBV7-7 with TRBJ2-4; TRBD1 is a possible D gene (6 bases). Germline V gene lookup returns CDR1 SSHAT and CDR2 FNYEAQ (reference sequence). The CDR3 is 14 residues long. V lost 1 base, J lost 4 bases, and 8 bases lay in between. CDR3 sequence (DNA): TGTGCCAGCAGCTTAGGGACAGATAAAAACATTCAGTACTTC. As protein: CASSLGTDKNIQYF.

The chain links TRBV7-7 to TRBJ2-5; D remains ambiguous. Deletions cut 1 base from V and 7 bases from J, with 19 bases between. Germline values: CDR1 SSHAT, CDR2 FNYEAQ (reference sequence). CDR3 length equals 16 residues. This CDR3 reads CASSLGRYSDPGTQYF. DNA of the CDR3: TGTGCCAGCAGCTTAGGTCGTTACTCCGACCCGGGGACCCAGTACTTC.

The chain uses TRBV7-2 and TRBJ1-1, with D hard to call. The V and J ends lost 2 bases and 3 bases respectively, with 19 bases between them. Germline CDR1 SGHTA, CDR2 FQGNSA. CDR3 length: 17 residues. The CDR3 sequence: CASSLLPDVEAYTEAFF. The CDR3 nucleotides read TGTGCCAGCAGCTTACTGCCTGACGTTGAGGCTTACACTGAAGCTTTCTTT.

The count of this clone is one. The rearrangement joins TRBV18 to TRBJ2-2; TRBD2 matches 8 bases. After removal of 0 bases from V and 6 bases from J, the junction contained 3 bases not matched to a gene. Per the germline V gene, CDR1 is KGHSH and CDR2 is LQKENI. The CDR3 sequence is 15 residues long. The CDR3 loop reads CASSPPSGGAGELFF. The CDR3 DNA reads as TGTGCCAGCTCACCACCCTCCGGGGGGGCCGGGGAGCTGTTTTTT.

The chain combines TRBV30 with TRBJ2-7, with a possible D match to TRBD2 (5 bases). The CDR3 contains 12 residues. Germline V CDR1 and CDR2: GTSNPN, SVGIG (reference sequence). Deletions cut 5 bases from V and 2 bases from J, with 10 bases between. The CDR3 region is CAWGSGPYEQYF. The CDR3 DNA follows: TGTGCCTGGGGGAGCGGACCCTACGAGCAGTACTTC.

The V call is TRBV2, the J call TRBJ2-7, with D possibly being TRBD2 (6 bases). V dropped 10 bases and J dropped 0 bases, with 10 bases sitting between them. Per germline, CDR1 SNHLY and CDR2 FYNNEI. The CDR3 sequence is 12 residues long. CDR3 loop: CATGGDSYEQYF. The DNA of the CDR3 is TGTGCCACGGGCGGGGACTCCTACGAGCAGTACTTC. The variable domain in full, with the rest retrieved from reference TRBV2 and TRBJ2-7, is EPEVTQTPSHQVTQMGQEVILRCVPISNHLYFYWYRQILGQKVEFLVSFYNNEISEKSEIFDDQFSVERPDGSNFTLKIRSTKLEDSAMYFCATGGDSYEQYFGPGTRLTVT.

The chain joins TRBV2 to TRBJ2-2, with TRBD2 identical over 10 bases. The CDR3 consists of 15 residues. The germline gives CDR1 SNHLY, CDR2 FYNNEI. J gave up 4 bases and V 7 bases, and 6 bases lay outside the gene matches. CDR3 sequence (DNA): TGTGCCAGCACCAATAGCGGGGGGATCACCGGGGAGCTGTTTTTT. The encoded protein is CASTNSGGITGELFF.

The chain has TRBV19 and TRBJ1-5; D is ambiguous. Between the trimmed V and J ends, which lost 3 bases and 2 bases, there was a span of 11 bases. The CDR3 is 15 residues long. Germline assignment: CDR1 LNHDA and CDR2 SQIVND (reference sequence). CDR3 bases: TGTGCCAGTAGTATGAAAGGGCGGGGCAATCAGCCCCAGCATTTT. The encoded protein is CASSMKGRGNQPQHF.

This rearrangement joins TRBV4-3 to TRBJ2-2, with D maybe TRBD1 (7 bases). Germline loops: CDR1 LGHNA, CDR2 YSLEER. V lost 0 bases, J lost 2 bases, and 13 bases lay in between. This CDR3 contains 17 residues. CDR3 in DNA: TGCGCCAGCAGCCAAGATCCCAGGGGGGAAAACACCGGGGAGCTGTTTTTT. Translated, it gives CASSQDPRGENTGELFF.

V gene TRBV9 combines with J gene TRBJ2-7; 7 bases are a match to TRBD1. V lost 4 bases and J lost 3; bases outside the gene matches: 13. The CDR3 covers 16 residues. Germline CDR1 is SGDLS and CDR2 is YYNGEE. This chain's CDR3 is CASSSQPDRVVYEQYF. CDR3 sequence (DNA): TGTGCCAGCAGCTCGCAACCTGACAGGGTAGTCTACGAGCAGTACTTC.

This chain uses TRBV19 with TRBJ1-2; 9 positions agree with TRBD1. CDR1 is LNHDA and CDR2 is SQIVND in the germline V gene (reference sequence). The CDR3 runs to 14 residues. V gave up 5 bases and J gave up 8 bases; unmatched junction bases: 9. CDR3 loop: CASSAPGQGLGYTF. As DNA, the CDR3 is TGTGCCAGTAGTGCCCCGGGACAGGGTCTCGGCTACACCTTC.

The CDR3 nucleotides are TGCGCCAGCAGCCCCAGCGGGGGGGCAGGATATGAGCAGTTCTTC. Translating gives CASSPSGGAGYEQFF. The chain joins TRBV4-1 to TRBJ2-1; TRBD2 matches 10 bases. Germline V gives CDR1 MGHRA, CDR2 YSYEKL. Trimming cost V 4 bases and J 8 bases; bases outside gene matches: 8. The CDR3 has 15 amino acids.

V is TRBV5-6 and J is TRBJ1-2; TRBD1 matches at 10 bases. This CDR3 comprises 15 residues. Trimming removed 4 bases from V and 4 bases from J; junction bases left unmatched: 7. Germline CDR1 and CDR2: SGHDT and YYEEEE. CDR3 region: CASSPWDRGPYGYTF. CDR3 DNA sequence: TGTGCCAGCAGCCCCTGGGACAGGGGACCCTATGGCTACACCTTC.